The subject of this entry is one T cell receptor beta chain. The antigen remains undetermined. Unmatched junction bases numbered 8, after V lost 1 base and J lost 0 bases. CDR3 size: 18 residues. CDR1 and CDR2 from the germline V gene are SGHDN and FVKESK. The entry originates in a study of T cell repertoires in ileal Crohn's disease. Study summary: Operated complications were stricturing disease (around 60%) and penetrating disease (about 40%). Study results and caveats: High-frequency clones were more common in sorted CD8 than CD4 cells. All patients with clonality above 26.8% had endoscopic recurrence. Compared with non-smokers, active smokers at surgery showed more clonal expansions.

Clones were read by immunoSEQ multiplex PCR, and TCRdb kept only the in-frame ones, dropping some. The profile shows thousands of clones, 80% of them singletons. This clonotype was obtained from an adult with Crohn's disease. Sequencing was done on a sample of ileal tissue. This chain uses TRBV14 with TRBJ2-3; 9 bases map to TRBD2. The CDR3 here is CASSQGGGAVTSTDTQYF. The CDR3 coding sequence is TGTGCCAGCAGCCAAGGCGGGGGGGCGGTGACTAGCACAGATACGCAGTATTTT.